These T cell receptor beta chains were read from a single sample in a study of beta chain features in type 1 diabetes. Data came from immunoSEQ multiplex PCR; TCRdb stores just in-frame clones and leaves some out. The sample lists about 290,000 clones, 8% occurring once. Sequencing used central memory CD4+ T cells from blood. These receptors were obtained from a woman aged 18-30 years in good health. The CDR3 runs from the conserved cysteine through the conserved F or W. D genes are given only for firm matches. Not every row has a clone size; where given, it reads once, few, many or a size class.

clone size	V gene	D gene	J gene	CDR3 protein	CDR3 DNA
-	TRBV29-1	TRBD1	TRBJ2-3	CSARDRGGTDTQYF	TGCAGCGCCCGGGACAGGGGAGGGACAGATACGCAGTATTTT
-	TRBV19	TRBD2	TRBJ2-1	CASSSLAGSNEQFF	TGTGCCAGTAGTAGCCTAGCGGGGAGCAATGAGCAGTTCTTC
-	TRBV29-1	TRBD1	TRBJ2-7	CSVGQGEYEQYF	TGCAGCGTTGGGCAGGGGGAGTACGAGCAGTACTTC
few	TRBV6-1	TRBD1	TRBJ2-7	CASSRGQPYEQYF	TGTGCCAGCAGTCGGGGACAGCCTTACGAGCAGTACTTC
few	TRBV14	TRBD2	TRBJ2-1	CASSQGTSRRNEQFF	TGTGCCAGCAGCCAAGGGACTAGCAGGCGGAATGAGCAGTTCTTC
few	TRBV2	-	TRBJ1-4	CASRDTGPGDEKLFF	TGTGCCAGCAGGGACACAGGGCCCGGGGATGAAAAACTGTTTTTT
many	TRBV7-2	-	TRBJ2-7	CASSQAANYEQYF	TGTGCCAGCAGCCAGGCCGCCAACTACGAGCAGTACTTC
many	TRBV7-2	-	TRBJ2-1	CASSLILGEQFF	TGTGCCAGCAGCTTAATCTTGGGTGAGCAGTTCTTC
-	TRBV6-5	-	TRBJ2-7	CASSPRVRQAYEQYF	TGTGCCAGCAGTCCCAGGGTCCGGCAGGCCTACGAGCAGTACTTC
-	TRBV7-3	-	TRBJ1-1	CASSDAAGYNTEAFF	TGTGCCAGCAGCGATGCGGCAGGGTACAACACTGAAGCTTTCTTT
-	TRBV27	-	TRBJ1-1	CASSSSWGGNTEAFF	TGTGCCAGCAGTTCCTCTTGGGGGGGGAACACTGAAGCTTTCTTT
few	TRBV18	-	TRBJ1-3	CASSSDRNGNTIYF	TGTGCCAGCTCGTCCGACAGGAATGGAAACACCATATATTTT
many	TRBV28	-	TRBJ2-5	CASRQGLETQYF	TGTGCCAGCAGGCAGGGCCTAGAGACCCAGTACTTC
many	TRBV7-8	-	TRBJ2-4	CASSQGTGSLAKNIQYF	TGTGCCAGCAGCCAAGGAACAGGGAGTCTAGCCAAAAACATTCAGTACTTC
few	TRBV5-1	TRBD2	TRBJ2-1	CASSFGLADYNEQFF	TGCGCCAGCAGCTTCGGACTAGCGGATTACAATGAGCAGTTCTTC
-	TRBV6-5	-	TRBJ1-5	CASSEYVSNQPQHF	TGTGCCAGCAGTGAATACGTCAGTAATCAGCCCCAGCATTTT
many	TRBV19	-	TRBJ1-4	CASRNRVHEKLFF	TGTGCCAGCAGAAACAGGGTTCATGAAAAACTGTTTTTT
-	TRBV19	-	TRBJ1-5	CASRPPGGDQPQHF	TGTGCCAGTAGACCCCCGGGGGGCGATCAGCCCCAGCATTTT
-	TRBV6-5	-	TRBJ1-6	CASSYDSNSPLHF	TGTGCCAGCAGTTACGACAGTAATTCACCCCTCCACTTT
few	TRBV4-3	-	TRBJ1-4	CASSQGAGKATNEKLFF	TGCGCCAGCAGCCAAGGTGCAGGAAAAGCAACTAATGAAAAACTGTTTTTT
few	TRBV6-6	-	TRBJ2-4	CASSYGGAEKNIQYF	TGTGCCAGCAGTTACGGAGGGGCAGAGAAAAACATTCAGTACTTC
-	TRBV7-6	-	TRBJ2-2	CASSPSALNTGELFF	TGTGCCAGCAGCCCATCGGCCCTTAACACCGGGGAGCTGTTTTTT
few	TRBV7-2	TRBD2	TRBJ2-3	CASSLYGGAGDTQYF	TGTGCCAGCAGCTTGTACGGGGGGGCCGGAGATACGCAGTATTTT
-	TRBV29-1	-	TRBJ2-7	CSVVSPGGREQYF	TGCAGCGTTGTATCCCCGGGGGGCCGCGAGCAGTACTTC
few	TRBV14	-	TRBJ1-2	CASSQGPDWGYTF	TGTGCCAGCAGCCAAGGGCCAGACTGGGGCTACACCTTC
-	TRBV14	-	TRBJ2-2	CASNDIRGADTGELFF	TGTGCCAGCAACGATATAAGAGGGGCTGACACCGGGGAGCTGTTTTTT
-	TRBV9	-	TRBJ2-1	CASSVAPVYNEQFF	TGTGCCAGCAGCGTAGCCCCCGTATACAATGAGCAGTTCTTC
-	TRBV2	TRBD1	TRBJ2-3	CASTGQGLGTDTQYF	TGTGCCAGCACCGGACAGGGGTTGGGCACAGATACGCAGTATTTT
few	TRBV19	-	TRBJ2-7	CASSIGGSGAYEQYF	TGTGCCAGTAGTATAGGGGGGAGTGGCGCCTACGAGCAGTACTTC
many	TRBV10-3	-	TRBJ2-1	CALGTGNEQFF	TGTGCCCTGGGGACGGGGAATGAGCAGTTCTTC
few	TRBV6-5	TRBD1	TRBJ1-5	CASIPLGQGNQPQHF	TGTGCCAGCATTCCCCTCGGACAGGGGAATCAGCCCCAGCATTTT
few	TRBV29-1	TRBD1	TRBJ1-1	CSVDRPVGDTEAFF	TGCAGCGTGGACAGGCCCGTGGGGGACACTGAAGCTTTCTTT
few	TRBV28	-	TRBJ1-2	CASSLSPGTNYGYTF	TGTGCCAGCAGTTTATCCCCAGGCACTAACTATGGCTACACCTTC
-	TRBV6-5	TRBD1	TRBJ1-4	CASSPDRVLEKLFF	TGTGCCAGCAGTCCCGACAGGGTGCTGGAAAAACTGTTTTTT
few	TRBV7-9	TRBD1	TRBJ1-4	CASSQGDTRGEKLFF	TGTGCCAGCAGTCAGGGGGACACCCGAGGGGAAAAACTGTTTTTT
few	TRBV6-6	TRBD1	TRBJ2-2	CAALGTGKTGELFF	TGTGCCGCCTTGGGGACAGGGAAAACCGGGGAGCTGTTTTTT
-	TRBV7-2	-	TRBJ1-1	CASSFAGANTEAFF	TGTGCCAGCAGCTTCGCAGGCGCTAACACTGAAGCTTTCTTT
-	TRBV28	-	TRBJ1-1	CASGGNTEAFF	TGTGCCTCGGGGGGAAACACTGAAGCTTTCTTT
few	TRBV28	-	TRBJ1-4	CASRLGSGRSNEKLFF	TGTGCCAGCCGTTTGGGATCAGGAAGATCAAATGAAAAACTGTTTTTT
-	TRBV27	-	TRBJ1-6	CASSPKALVPNSPLHF	TGTGCCAGCAGTCCGAAAGCCCTGGTCCCTAATTCACCCCTCCACTTT
few	TRBV30	-	TRBJ2-3	CAFRRAPGPASTDTQYF	TGTGCCTTCAGGCGGGCCCCAGGGCCCGCTAGCACAGATACGCAGTATTTT
-	TRBV6-5	TRBD1	TRBJ1-2	CASRTGTVSLGGYTF	TGTGCCAGCAGGACAGGGACGGTCTCCCTCGGGGGCTACACCTTC
few	TRBV5-4	-	TRBJ1-6	CASSSQNSPLHF	TGTGCCAGCAGCTCACAGAATTCACCCCTCCACTTT
-	TRBV6-6	TRBD1	TRBJ2-2	CASRDREYSGELFF	TGTGCCAGCAGGGACAGGGAATATTCCGGGGAGCTGTTTTTT
-	TRBV29-1	TRBD2	TRBJ2-7	CSVRGLAGREQYF	TGCAGCGTACGGGGACTAGCGGGACGGGAGCAGTACTTC
few	TRBV29-1	-	TRBJ2-3	CSAADGTDTQYF	TGCAGCGCAGCGGACGGCACAGATACGCAGTATTTT
few	TRBV11-2	-	TRBJ2-3	CASSEGLGLFSDTQYF	TGTGCCAGCAGCGAGGGTTTAGGGTTATTTTCGGATACGCAGTATTTT
few	TRBV5-1	TRBD2	TRBJ2-2	CASRPASGNTGELFF	TGCGCCAGCCGCCCGGCTAGCGGGAACACCGGGGAGCTGTTTTTT
few	TRBV6-5	-	TRBJ1-1	CASCWGETEAFF	TGTGCCAGCTGTTGGGGGGAGACTGAAGCTTTCTTT
few	TRBV5-1	TRBD1	TRBJ1-2	CASSFGTGDDYTF	TGCGCCAGCAGCTTTGGGACAGGGGATGACTACACCTTC
few	TRBV15	TRBD1	TRBJ1-2	CATSRDSVGQGGAYGYTF	TGTGCCACCAGCAGAGATAGCGTCGGACAGGGCGGTGCCTATGGCTACACCTTC
few	TRBV7-2	-	TRBJ2-1	CASSLQTYNEQFF	TGTGCCAGCAGCTTACAGACCTACAATGAGCAGTTCTTC
-	TRBV5-8	-	TRBJ1-2	CASSLLGENYGYTF	TGTGCCAGCAGCTTGTTGGGGGAAAACTATGGCTACACCTTC
-	TRBV5-1	-	TRBJ1-2	CASSLGWDYGYTF	TGCGCCAGCAGCTTGGGTTGGGACTATGGCTACACCTTC
few	TRBV30	-	TRBJ1-1	CAWSRDTEAFF	TGTGCCTGGAGTAGGGACACTGAAGCTTTCTTT
-	TRBV19	TRBD1	TRBJ1-6	CASSGTGGADSSPLHF	TGTGCCAGTAGCGGGACAGGGGGCGCGGATAGTTCACCCCTCCACTTT
-	TRBV27	-	TRBJ2-5	CASSLVAKGQETQYF	TGTGCCAGCAGTTTGGTAGCAAAGGGCCAAGAGACCCAGTACTTC